The 24 T cell receptor beta chains in this list originate from one sample, sequenced in a study of blood T cell repertoires in COVID-19. Sequencing used immunoSEQ multiplex PCR; TCRdb keeps in-frame clones, though not all of them. The data show fewer than 250,000 clones, around 88% seen once. The sequencing sample was made of peripheral blood. The receptor set was obtained from a woman of 80 years or more with COVID-19, enrolled during active disease.

This clone appeared once. The chain combines TRBV5-4 with TRBJ1-1, with 7 nucleotides matching TRBD1. Per germline, CDR1 SGHNT and CDR2 YYREEE (reference sequence). V gave up 3 bases and J gave up 5 bases; unmatched junction bases: 10. The CDR3 loop spans 15 amino acids. CDR3 region: CASSSRQGAGTEAFF. CDR3 nucleotide sequence: TGTGCCAGCAGCTCTCGACAGGGAGCAGGAACTGAAGCTTTCTTT.

The V and J genes are TRBV2 and TRBJ1-1, with 9 bases lining up with TRBD1. This CDR3 comprises 15 residues. V gave up 6 bases and J gave up 5 bases; unmatched junction bases: 10. Germline V CDR1 and CDR2: SNHLY, FYNNEI. The DNA for the CDR3 is TGTGCCAGCAGCTTCGAGACAGGGGGTGTTACTGAAGCTTTCTTT. Translation gives CASSFETGGVTEAFF.

This chain links TRBV9 with TRBJ2-5; TRBD1 agrees at 12 bases. CDR3 size: 19 residues. Unmatched junction bases numbered 11, after V lost 0 bases and J lost 2 bases. From germline, CDR1 is SGDLS and CDR2 YYNGEE. The CDR3 loop reads CASSVAGQGAYSSQETQYF. CDR3 in DNA: TGTGCCAGCAGCGTAGCGGGACAGGGGGCGTACAGTAGTCAAGAGACCCAGTACTTC.

This chain joins TRBV6-5 and TRBJ2-7; 10 bases are shared with TRBD2. Germline loops: CDR1 MNHEY, CDR2 SVGAGI. This CDR3 contains 14 residues. The V and J ends lost 7 bases and 4 bases, in that order; junction bases with no gene match: 7. The CDR3 region has the DNA TGTGCCAGCACCAACCCAGCGGGAGGGTACGAGCAGTACTTC. Translated: CASTNPAGGYEQYF.

CDR3 in amino acids: CASSPGERFAYTF. Written as DNA, the CDR3 is TGTGCCAGCTCCCCCGGAGAAAGGTTCGCCTACACCTTC. This sequence joins TRBV18 and TRBJ1-2; D ambiguous. V gave up 6 bases and J gave up 10 bases, with 18 bases separating them. There are 13 residues in the CDR3. Germline-derived CDR1 and CDR2 are KGHSH and LQKENI.

The chain employs TRBV19 and TRBJ1-2, with 11 positions matching TRBD1. Germline V gives CDR1 LNHDA, CDR2 SQIVND (reference sequence). V shed 6 bases and J 8 bases; nucleotides not matched to a gene: 5. The CDR3 has 13 amino acids. This CDR3 is CASRWTGGAGYTF. The CDR3 DNA sequence: TGTGCCAGTAGATGGACAGGGGGCGCGGGCTACACCTTC.

This clone showed up just a few times. This chain joins TRBV30 and TRBJ2-2, with 7 bases identical to TRBD1. Germline V gives CDR1 GTSNPN, CDR2 SVGIG (reference sequence). V gave up 4 bases and J gave up 5 bases; unmatched junction bases: 10. The CDR3 is 15 residues long. The CDR3 is CAWTEGAGGTGELFF. CDR3 DNA: TGTGCCTGGACCGAGGGGGCAGGGGGTACCGGGGAGCTGTTTTTT.

The rearrangement joins TRBV5-1 to TRBJ1-4; TRBD1 matches at 8 bases. Germline V gene sequence: CDR1 SGHRS, CDR2 YFSETQ. There are 14 residues in the CDR3. J lost 7 bases, V lost 5 bases, and 7 bases had no gene match. The chain's CDR3 is CASSPQGAGEKLFF. The DNA for the CDR3 is TGCGCCAGCAGTCCGCAGGGGGCTGGTGAAAAACTGTTTTTT.

The CDR3 coding sequence is TGTGCCAGCAGGTTAACAGGGGGATATTCCGGGGAGCTGTTTTTT. Translating gives CASRLTGGYSGELFF. The chain joins TRBV28 to TRBJ2-2; TRBD1 aligns across 8 bases. This CDR3 contains 15 residues. V gave up 6 bases and J gave up 6 bases; unmatched junction bases: 9. Germline assignment: CDR1 MDHEN and CDR2 SYDVKM.

About this clone itself: This CDR3 is also generated by other DNA sequences in the sample. This chain links TRBV3-1 (or the pseudogene TRBV3-2) with TRBJ1-1; weak D call: TRBD1 (6 bases). CDR1 is LGHDT and CDR2 is YNNKEL in the germline V gene (reference sequence). The CDR3 consists of 14 residues. V lost 1 base, J lost 1 base, and 7 bases lay in between. For the CDR3, the DNA is TGTGCCAGCAGCCAAGTGGGGGCGAACACTGAAGCTTTCTTT. Amino acids: CASSQVGANTEAFF.

This chain connects TRBV7-2 to TRBJ2-3; TRBD2 agrees at 10 bases. Germline CDR1 reads SGHTA; CDR2 reads FQGNSA. The trim removed 5 bases at V and 3 bases at J, leaving 5 bases unmatched. This CDR3 is built from 15 residues. The CDR3 reads CASSASGGATDTQYF. For the CDR3, the DNA is TGTGCCAGCAGCGCGAGCGGGGGGGCAACAGATACGCAGTATTTT. The full variable domain, in which reference TRBV7-2 and TRBJ2-3 provide the parts outside the CDR3, is GAGVSQSPSNKVTEKGKDVELRCDPISGHTALYWYRQSLGQGLEFLIYFQGNSAPDKSGLPSDRFSAERTGGSVSTLTIQRTQQEDSAVYLCASSASGGATDTQYFGPGTRLTVL.

The chain combines TRBV15 with TRBJ2-7, with 7 bases identical to TRBD2. V lost 0 bases to trimming and J lost 6 bases; unmatched junction nucleotides: 11. Germline V gene sequence: CDR1 LNHNV, CDR2 YYDKDF (reference sequence). The CDR3 sequence is 16 residues long. Here the CDR3 reads CATSRDNPRWGGEQYF. The CDR3 bases are TGTGCCACCAGCAGAGATAATCCTCGATGGGGGGGCGAGCAGTACTTC. The variable domain in full, completed from reference TRBV15 and TRBJ2-7, reads DAMVIQNPRYQVTQFGKPVTLSCSQTLNHNVMYWYQQKSSQAPKLLFHYYDKDFNNEADTPDNFQSRRPNTSFCFLDIRSPGLGDTAMYLCATSRDNPRWGGEQYFGPGTRLTVT.

The chain links TRBV5-6 to TRBJ2-3, with 9 nucleotides matching TRBD1. Germline trimming cut 4 bases from V and 7 bases from J; bases unmatched to any gene: 10. This CDR3 has 15 amino acids. In germline, CDR1 is SGHDT, CDR2 YYEEEE. This CDR3 is CASSVRDRVINTQYF. Here the CDR3 DNA reads TGTGCCAGCAGCGTCCGGGACAGGGTAATCAATACGCAGTATTTT.

This clone showed up just a few times. This chain connects TRBV24-1 to TRBJ1-4, with TRBD1 matching 7 bases. Per germline, CDR1 KGHDR and CDR2 SFDVKD. The CDR3 covers 15 residues. Losses at the gene ends were 4 bases for V and 8 bases for J; bases not matched to a gene: 9. The CDR3 nucleotides read TGTGCCACCAGTGACCCGACAGGGTGGGGAGAAAAACTGTTTTTT. This codes for CATSDPTGWGEKLFF.

This chain connects TRBV28 to TRBJ1-3, with TRBD1 matching over 9 bases. V shed 6 bases and J 4 bases; nucleotides not matched to a gene: 10. This CDR3 comprises 16 residues. CDR1 is MDHEN, CDR2 SYDVKM, per germline. In DNA, the CDR3 is TGTGCCAGCAGCTTAGGGACAGGGAAAAAAGGAAACACCATATATTTT. This codes for CASSLGTGKKGNTIYF.

The V call is TRBV19, the J call TRBJ2-3; 9 positions agree with TRBD1. This CDR3 contains 17 residues. The V segment lost 3 bases and the J segment 2 bases; nucleotides outside the gene matches: 9. Germline V lookup: CDR1 LNHDA, CDR2 SQIVND (reference sequence). CDR3 in DNA: TGTGCCAGTAGTATTGGGGACAGGGTAGGGAACACAGATACGCAGTATTTT. It specifies CASSIGDRVGNTDTQYF.

A note on this clone: Compared with germline, one end of the junction differs, possibly owing to a read error. This chain uses TRBV30 with TRBJ1-2, with TRBD1 matching over 8 bases. This CDR3 is 13 amino acids long. Looked up from germline, CDR1 is GTSNPN and CDR2 is SVGIG (reference sequence). CDR3 loop: CVWSTRTGLGYTF. CDR3 nucleotides: TGTGTCTGGAGTACCCGGACAGGGCTGGGCTACACCTTC. Drawing the rest from reference TRBV30 and TRBJ1-2, the complete variable domain is SQTIHQWPATLVQPVGSPLSLECTVEGTSNPNLYWYRQAAGRGLQLLFYSVGIGQISSEVPQNLSASRPQDRQFILSSKKLLLSDSGFYLCVWSTRTGLGYTFGSGTRLTVV.

The chain links TRBV30 to TRBJ1-1, with a possible D match to TRBD1 (6 bases). This CDR3 is 12 amino acids long. V was shortened by 3 bases and J by 9 bases, with 14 bases between the two germline ends. Germline assignment: CDR1 GTSNPN and CDR2 SVGIG (reference sequence). CDR3 protein: CAWSPGGGQAFF. Written as DNA, the CDR3 is TGTGCCTGGAGCCCCGGGGGGGGGCAAGCTTTCTTT.

The chain uses TRBV10-3 and TRBJ1-1; a possible D gene is TRBD1 (6 bases). V lost 3 bases, J lost 0 bases, and 11 bases lay in between. This CDR3 contains 15 residues. Germline V gene data show CDR1 as ENHRY and CDR2 as SYGVKD. The CDR3 nucleotides are TGTGCCATCAGTGAAGGACAGCGCATGAACACTGAAGCTTTCTTT. Protein product: CAISEGQRMNTEAFF.

The J gene is TRBJ1-2, the V gene TRBV27; TRBD1 matches at 7 bases. CDR3 size: 15 residues. With V trimmed by 6 bases and J by 0 bases, 7 bases remained unmatched. The germline CDR1 and CDR2 sequences are MNHEY and SMNVEV (reference sequence). CDR3 protein: CASSRQGTANYGYTF. CDR3 DNA: TGTGCCAGCAGCCGACAGGGAACAGCTAACTATGGCTACACCTTC.

The rearrangement uses TRBV6-5 and TRBJ2-4, with D possibly being TRBD2 (7 bases). The CDR3 totals 13 residues. The V gene lost 7 bases and the J gene lost 7 bases, with 14 bases spanning the gap. Germline V gene data show CDR1 as MNHEY and CDR2 as SVGAGI. The CDR3 loop is CASTLGGENIQYF. As DNA, the CDR3 is TGTGCCAGCACCTTAGGGGGGGAGAACATTCAGTACTTC.

The chain has TRBV5-1 and TRBJ2-1; possibly TRBD1 for D (6 bases). This CDR3 contains 16 residues. CDR1 is SGHRS and CDR2 is YFSETQ in the germline V gene. V was pared by 4 bases and J by 6 bases, with 20 bases between. CDR3 nucleotide sequence: TGCGCCAGCAGCCGGCAGACAGGATCAGATAGCAATGAGCAGTTCTTC. Amino acid sequence: CASSRQTGSDSNEQFF.

The chain combines TRBV9 with TRBJ2-7; 10 bases match TRBD1. Germline V CDR1 and CDR2: SGDLS, YYNGEE. This CDR3 has 18 residues. V gave up 0 bases and J gave up 3 bases; unmatched junction bases: 12. The CDR3 nucleotides are TGTGCCAGCAGCGTAGATGTAGGGGGACAGGGGTTCTACTACGAGCAGTACTTC. This gives the protein CASSVDVGGQGFYYEQYF.

The chain joins TRBV6-5 to TRBJ2-3; no reliable D call. There are 14 residues in the CDR3. Deletions cut 5 bases from V and 4 bases from J, with 13 bases between. Germline CDR1 and CDR2: MNHEY and SVGAGI. For the CDR3, the DNA is TGTGCCAGCAGTCCCCGACTCGGATCAGATACGCAGTATTTT. This gives the protein CASSPRLGSDTQYF.